This is a list of T cell receptor beta chains from one sample in a study of human T cells and chemical hapten exposure. TCRdb analysed the RACE reads with MiXCR anew, one entry per CDR3 protein. The table includes 180,000 or so distinct CDR3 sequences, around 15% detected once. Sample: whole blood, taken in connection with sensitization to the hapten diphenylcyclopropenone (DPC). Every receptor here comes from a woman between 25 and 40 years old with alopecia areata. Some clones in this sample may be carry-over from other donors' samples. CDR3s include the opening cysteine and the closing phenylalanine or tryptophan. The D gene is left open where the match is weak. Clone size is given for some rows only: seen once, a few or many times, or a class if the clone is expanded.

CASSLVGAWEETQYF TGTGCCAGCAGCTTAGTCGGGGCGTGGGAAGAGACCCAGTACTTC TRBJ2-5 few NA TRBV11-2
CASSQPGTGLSGYTF TGCGCCAGCAGCCAACCAGGGACAGGCCTCTCAGGCTACACCTTC TRBJ1-2 many TRBD1 TRBV4-3
CASSFHRDRGFGDTEAFF TGTGCCAGCAGTTTCCACCGGGACAGGGGATTTGGAGACACTGAAGCTTTCTTT TRBJ1-1 NA TRBD1 TRBV27
CASSSLAGARGDTQYF TGTGCCAGCAGCTCCTTAGCGGGGGCCAGAGGAGATACGCAGTATTTT TRBJ2-3 NA TRBD2 TRBV7-2
CSARGTSGGSSYNEQFF TGCAGTGCTAGAGGGACTAGCGGGGGTAGCTCCTACAATGAGCAGTTCTTC TRBJ2-1 few TRBD2 TRBV20-1
CSAATSGYEQYF TGCAGTGCTGCGACTAGCGGGTACGAGCAGTACTTC TRBJ2-7 NA TRBD2 TRBV20-1
CASSLGIAGANEQFF TGTGCCAGCAGCTTGGGAATAGCGGGAGCTAATGAGCAGTTCTTC TRBJ2-1 NA TRBD2 TRBV7-2
CAWSLQAGSLTMQYF TGTGCCTGGAGCCTGCAGGCGGGGAGTCTTACGATGCAGTACTTC TRBJ2-7 NA NA TRBV30
CASSLRGSGYTF TGTGCCAGCAGTTTACGGGGTAGTGGCTACACCTTC TRBJ1-2 few NA TRBV12-3/TRBV12-4
CASTPTGGGNVLTF TGTGCCAGCACCCCTACAGGGGGCGGCAACGTCCTGACTTTC TRBJ2-6 once TRBD1 TRBV28
CASSREATGRAFF TGTGCCAGCAGCCGCGAAGCGACAGGGAGGGCTTTCTTT TRBJ1-1 many TRBD1 TRBV14
CASRSGGQGDTQYF TGCGCCAGCAGGAGCGGGGGCCAAGGAGATACGCAGTATTTT TRBJ2-3 NA TRBD2 TRBV5-1
CASSQQSSTGELFF TGTGCCAGCAGCCAGCAGTCATCGACCGGGGAGCTGTTTTTT TRBJ2-2 many NA TRBV7-3
CAISESGEQYF TGTGCCATCAGTGAGTCGGGCGAGCAGTACTTC TRBJ2-7 NA NA TRBV10-3
CASSLVATGDGNTIYF TGTGCCAGCAGCTTAGTGGCCACAGGGGATGGAAACACCATATATTTT TRBJ1-3 few TRBD1 TRBV7-2
CASAQGSTDTQYF TGTGCCAGCGCACAGGGTAGCACAGATACGCAGTATTTT TRBJ2-3 many NA TRBV14
CSSTHNYGYTF TGCAGCTCCACCCATAACTATGGCTACACCTTC TRBJ1-2 NA NA TRBV20-1
CAWGDGNHQPQHF TGTGCCTGGGGGGACGGGAATCATCAGCCCCAGCATTTT TRBJ1-5 NA NA TRBV30
CASSRQGMVGTVYGYTF TGTGCCAGCAGCCGTCAAGGCATGGTCGGGACAGTCTATGGCTACACCTTC TRBJ1-2 few TRBD1 TRBV3-1
CSASLGGMARDQPQHF TGCAGTGCTAGTCTGGGGGGCATGGCGAGGGATCAGCCCCAGCATTTT TRBJ1-5 NA NA TRBV20-1
CASSQGAGTDTQYF TGTGCCAGCAGCCAAGGTGCGGGGACAGATACGCAGTATTTT TRBJ2-3 few NA TRBV4-2
CSARDVRRGTPAYEQYF TGCAGTGCTAGAGATGTAAGGCGGGGAACACCCGCCTACGAGCAGTACTTC TRBJ2-7 few NA TRBV20-1
CASSVEGASLGQPQHF TGTGCCAGCAGTGTTGAGGGGGCGAGCCTCGGTCAGCCCCAGCATTTT TRBJ1-5 few TRBD1 TRBV2
CASSLRQRIFYGYTF TGTGCCAGCAGTCTGAGACAGAGGATCTTCTATGGCTACACCTTC TRBJ1-2 many NA TRBV28
CSAKGTHNEQFF TGCAGTGCTAAAGGGACCCACAATGAGCAGTTCTTC TRBJ2-1 NA NA TRBV20-1
CASKEPTGTSASEQFF TGTGCCAGCAAAGAGCCCACCGGGACTAGCGCCTCTGAGCAGTTCTTC TRBJ2-1 NA TRBD2 TRBV6-2/TRBV6-3
CASSFPGLALDEQFF TGTGCCAGCAGCTTCCCGGGACTAGCGTTAGATGAGCAGTTCTTC TRBJ2-1 NA TRBD2 TRBV5-5
CASSYRRDTEAFF TGTGCCAGCAGTTACCGGCGGGATACTGAAGCTTTCTTT TRBJ1-1 NA NA TRBV6-6
CASSKSGTGTNEQYF TGTGCCAGCAGTAAATCCGGGACAGGGACCAACGAGCAGTACTTC TRBJ2-7 many TRBD1 TRBV6-5
CSARKPTGESSPLHF TGCAGTGCTAGAAAACCGACAGGAGAAAGTTCACCCCTCCACTTT TRBJ1-6 NA NA TRBV20-1
CASSPAQPYNSPLHF TGTGCCAGCTCACCAGCGCAGCCCTACAATTCACCCCTCCACTTT TRBJ1-6 many NA TRBV18
CASSHLGEMKLFF TGTGCCAGCAGCCATCTTGGGGAAATGAAACTGTTTTTT TRBJ1-4 NA NA TRBV3-1
CASSLPSEQFF TGTGCCAGCAGTCTACCGAGTGAGCAGTTCTTC TRBJ2-1 NA NA TRBV28
CASSLVRNYGYTF TGCGCCAGCAGCTTAGTACGGAACTATGGCTACACCTTC TRBJ1-2 NA NA TRBV5-1
CASRASGRITGELFF TGTGCCAGCAGAGCTAGCGGGAGGATTACCGGGGAGCTGTTTTTT TRBJ2-2 few TRBD2 TRBV3-1
CASSQDLAGSLAKNIQYF TGCGCCAGCAGCCAAGATTTGGCAGGGAGTCTGGCCAAAAACATTCAGTACTTC TRBJ2-4 many NA TRBV4-1
CASSIAPDGILVYEQYF TGTGCCAGTAGTATAGCCCCGGACGGGATTCTGGTCTACGAGCAGTACTTC TRBJ2-7 NA NA TRBV19
CSVEAGVDTQYF TGCAGCGTTGAAGCAGGGGTAGATACGCAGTATTTT TRBJ2-3 many NA TRBV29-1
CASSDVLYPSYNEQFF TGTGCCAGCAGTGACGTTCTCTACCCTTCCTACAATGAGCAGTTCTTC TRBJ2-1 few NA TRBV2
CASSREPETQYF TGTGCCAGCAGCCGAGAGCCGGAGACCCAGTACTTT TRBJ2-5 NA NA TRBV5-4
CASASGRSNEQFF TGTGCCAGCGCTAGCGGGAGAAGCAATGAGCAGTTCTTC TRBJ2-1 NA TRBD2 TRBV11-3
CASTIRGPTETQYF TGTGCCAGCACCATTAGGGGGCCGACGGAGACCCAGTACTTC TRBJ2-5 NA TRBD1 TRBV12-3/TRBV12-4
CASSFQTSTLQETQYF TGTGCCAGCAGCTTTCAAACCTCGACACTGCAAGAGACCCAGTACTTC TRBJ2-5 few NA TRBV7-8
CASSHGQGGYTF TGTGCCAGCAGCCATGGACAGGGAGGCTACACCTTC TRBJ1-2 few TRBD1 TRBV14
CASSPAGGSPYEQYF TGCGCCAGCAGCCCGGCGGGGGGCTCCCCCTACGAGCAGTACTTC TRBJ2-7 few TRBD2 TRBV5-1
CASSTGTLNTEAFF TGTGCCAGCAGTACAGGGACGCTGAACACTGAAGCTTTCTTT TRBJ1-1 many NA TRBV6-5
CASSLASSGNTIYF TGTGCCAGCAGCTTAGCCTCTTCCGGAAACACCATATATTTT TRBJ1-3 many NA TRBV5-1
CSARGVAEVNIQYF TGCAGTGCTAGAGGAGTAGCGGAGGTAAACATTCAGTACTTC TRBJ2-4 few NA TRBV20-1
CASSPSTGEGSPLHF TGTGCCAGCAGCCCGTCGACAGGGGAAGGATCACCCCTCCACTTT TRBJ1-6 few TRBD1 TRBV28
CASSLSLRIYNEQFF TGTGCCAGCAGCTTATCTCTGCGGATCTACAATGAGCAGTTCTTC TRBJ2-1 few NA TRBV7-6
CASRAGPGRRGGELFF TGTGCCAGCAGAGCCGGTCCGGGACGCCGGGGCGGGGAGCTGTTTTTT TRBJ2-2 few NA TRBV6-2/TRBV6-3
CASSLQGRKDQPQHF TGTGCCAGCAGTTTACAGGGGCGCAAGGATCAGCCCCAGCATTTT TRBJ1-5 NA NA TRBV27
CASSTTRGTELFTDTQYF TGTGCCAGCAGTACTACTAGGGGGACAGAACTATTCACAGATACGCAGTATTTT TRBJ2-3 few TRBD1 TRBV6-5
CASSLPGLAGGNEQFF TGCGCCAGCAGTTTACCGGGACTAGCGGGGGGAAATGAGCAGTTCTTC TRBJ2-1 many TRBD2 TRBV5-1
CASSSAYSNQPQHF TGTGCCAGCAGCTCAGCGTATAGCAATCAGCCCCAGCATTTT TRBJ1-5 few NA TRBV7-9
CASSSVLAGGPDTQYF TGCGCCAGCAGCTCCGTCCTAGCGGGGGGGCCAGATACGCAGTATTTT TRBJ2-3 NA TRBD2 TRBV5-1
CASSLNGASSNYGYTF TGTGCCAGCAGCTTGAACGGCGCCTCCTCTAACTATGGCTACACCTTC TRBJ1-2 many NA TRBV7-9
CASSSVGGHDTQYF TGTGCCAGCAGCTCAGTTGGGGGTCATGATACGCAGTATTTT TRBJ2-3 once NA TRBV11-2